This TCR beta chain was sequenced in a study of blood T cell repertoires in COVID-19. Overall study: Samples came from the United States, Italy and Spain, spanning acute and convalescent COVID-19.

Per the authors' pipeline: By means of reference gene primer amplification, nucleated cell counts were estimated. Profiling relied on immunoSEQ multiplex PCR, and the TCRdb table lists in-frame clones only, not all of them. For V, J and clone size, that table is used; D and trimming come from the DNA. This sample has 200,000 to 250,000 clones, with more than 70% found just once. The J segment lost 4 bases and the V segment lost 4 bases, leaving 15 bases of the junction unmatched. Germline V gives CDR1 MNHNS, CDR2 SASEGT. CDR3 length equals 17 residues. This clone was detected a few times. Sequencing input: peripheral blood. This TCR was sampled from a man older than 75 with acute or convalescent COVID-19. The rearrangement uses TRBV6-1 and TRBJ2-5; 7 bases are shared with TRBD1. The CDR3 loop reads CASSAKSTHTGVETQYF. The CDR3 nucleotides are TGTGCCAGCAGTGCTAAATCGACCCATACAGGGGTAGAGACCCAGTACTTC.